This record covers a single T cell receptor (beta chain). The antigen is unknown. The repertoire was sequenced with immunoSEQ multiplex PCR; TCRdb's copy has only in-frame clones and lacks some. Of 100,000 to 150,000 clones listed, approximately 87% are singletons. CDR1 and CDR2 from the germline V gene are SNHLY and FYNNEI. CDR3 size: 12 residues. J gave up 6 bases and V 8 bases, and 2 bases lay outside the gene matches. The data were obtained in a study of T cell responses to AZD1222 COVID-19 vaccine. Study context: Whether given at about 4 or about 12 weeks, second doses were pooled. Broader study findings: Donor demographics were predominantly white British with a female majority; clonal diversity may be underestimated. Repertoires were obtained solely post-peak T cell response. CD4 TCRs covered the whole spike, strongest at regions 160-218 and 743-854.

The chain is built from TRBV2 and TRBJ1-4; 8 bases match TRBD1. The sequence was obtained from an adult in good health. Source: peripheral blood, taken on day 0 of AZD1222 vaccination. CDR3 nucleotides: TGTGCCAGCGCGGACAGGGATGAAAAACTGTTTTTT. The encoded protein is CASADRDEKLFF.